Described below is a single T cell receptor (beta chain) sequence and its context. Its antigen is not identified. The record originates from a study of T-cell reconstitution after alpha-beta-depleted transplantation in children. General study findings and limits: T-cell counts and diversity at one year post-transplant came mainly from newly produced T cells. High day-60 TCRbeta diversity in some patients came from surviving recipient T cells and thymic progenitors. Reportedly, roughly two months post-transplant, alpha-beta T cells arose from several hundred expanded graft clones.

Looked up from germline, CDR1 is GTSNPN and CDR2 is SVGIG (reference sequence). The junction had 5 bases not matched to a gene; V was cut back by 0 bases and J by 1 base. This CDR3 is built from 15 residues. The TCRbeta library incorporated unique molecular identifiers. TCRdb analysed the PCR reads with MiXCR anew, one entry per CDR3 protein. The sample includes about 980,000 distinct CDR3 sequences, under 30% of them seen just once. The receptor was derived from a boy under two years old who had a stem cell transplant for SCID, so the T cells may come from the graft donor. Material: PBMCs, mostly from graft donor cells, obtained 360 days after TCRalphabeta/CD19-depleted stem cell transplant. The rearrangement joins TRBV30 to TRBJ2-7; TRBD1 matches at 8 bases. In DNA, the CDR3 is TGTGCCTGGAGTGTGTCGACAGGGGCTTCCTACGAGCAGTACTTC. Translation: CAWSVSTGASYEQYF.